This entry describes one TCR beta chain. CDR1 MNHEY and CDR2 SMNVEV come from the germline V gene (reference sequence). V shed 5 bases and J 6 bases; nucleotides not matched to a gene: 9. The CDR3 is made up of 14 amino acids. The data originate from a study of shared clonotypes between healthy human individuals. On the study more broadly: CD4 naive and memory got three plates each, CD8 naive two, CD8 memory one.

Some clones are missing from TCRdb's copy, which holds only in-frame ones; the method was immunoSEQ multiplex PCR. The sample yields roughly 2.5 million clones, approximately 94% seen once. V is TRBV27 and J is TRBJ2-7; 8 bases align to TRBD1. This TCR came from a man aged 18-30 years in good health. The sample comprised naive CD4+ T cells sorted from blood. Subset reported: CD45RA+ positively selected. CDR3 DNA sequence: TGTGCCAGCAGTCAGAGACAGGGGATGGGCGAGCAGTACTTC. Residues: CASSQRQGMGEQYF.